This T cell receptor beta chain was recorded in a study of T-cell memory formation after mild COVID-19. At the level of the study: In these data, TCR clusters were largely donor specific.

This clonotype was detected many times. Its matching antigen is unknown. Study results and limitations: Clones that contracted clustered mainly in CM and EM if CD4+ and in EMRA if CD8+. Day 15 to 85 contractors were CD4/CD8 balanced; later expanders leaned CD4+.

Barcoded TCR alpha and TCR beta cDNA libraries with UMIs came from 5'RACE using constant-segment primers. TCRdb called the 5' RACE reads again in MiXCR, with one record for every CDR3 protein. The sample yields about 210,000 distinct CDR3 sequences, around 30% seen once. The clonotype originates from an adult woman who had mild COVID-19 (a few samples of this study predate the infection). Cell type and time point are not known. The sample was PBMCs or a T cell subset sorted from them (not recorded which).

The CDR3 here is CASTWTGGSLLPTDTQYF. The CDR3 DNA is TGTGCCAGCACTTGGACAGGGGGCTCCCTACTTCCGACAGATACGCAGTATTTT. V gene TRBV27 combines with J gene TRBJ2-3; 11 bases line up with TRBD1. V shed 7 bases and J 3 bases; nucleotides not matched to a gene: 15. The germline V gene has CDR1 MNHEY and CDR2 SMNVEV (reference sequence). The CDR3 is 18 residues long.